Each of the 26 T cell receptor beta chains below was sequenced from the same sample in a study of shared clonotypes between healthy human individuals. TCRdb keeps only in-frame clones here, not all; method: immunoSEQ multiplex PCR. Counted here are 750,000 to 1,000,000 clones, 92% occurring once; the ten biggest clones make up around 24%. Positively selected for CCR7, the CD45RO-negative cells used as naive CD8 cells excluded terminally differentiated effector memory CD45RA+ cells. Source material: naive CD8+ T cells sorted from blood. All receptors derive from a man younger than 40 in good health.

The genes are TRBV7-8 and TRBJ2-2; D might be TRBD2 (6 bases). CDR3 length: 16 residues. Germline CDR1 and CDR2: SGHVS and FQNEAQ. V shed 5 bases and J shed 10 bases, with 23 bases lying between them. The DNA of the CDR3 is TGTGCCAGCAGCCTCGGTGTGGCGGGACCTGGGGAGGAGCTGTTTTTT. Translating it yields CASSLGVAGPGEELFF.

This chain links TRBV15 with TRBJ2-7, with 7 bases lining up with TRBD1. The ends lost 1 base at V and 0 bases at J; junction bases unmatched: 3. This CDR3 is 15 amino acids long. The germline CDR1 and CDR2 sequences are LNHNV and YYDKDF (reference sequence). The CDR3 DNA reads as TGTGCCACCAGCAGAGCGGGACAGTACTCCTACGAGCAGTACTTC. This codes for CATSRAGQYSYEQYF.

The J gene is TRBJ2-3, the V gene TRBV4-1; tentative D call: TRBD2 (6 bases). The CDR3 extends over 17 amino acids. V was cut by 4 bases and J by 0 bases, with 17 bases left in between. Germline CDR1 reads MGHRA; CDR2 reads YSYEKL. In DNA, the CDR3 is TGCGCCAGCAGCCCAATTGGGGTAGCGGAAAGCACAGATACGCAGTATTTT. Amino acid sequence: CASSPIGVAESTDTQYF.

This clone was found many times. This chain connects TRBV5-5 to TRBJ2-1; D gene unclear. The V end lost 2 bases, the J end lost 8 bases, and 5 bases lay between the germline ends. The CDR3 totals 11 residues. Per the germline V gene, CDR1 is SGHKS and CDR2 is YYEKEE (reference sequence). CDR3 loop: CASSFWDEQFF. The CDR3 bases are TGTGCCAGCAGCTTTTGGGATGAGCAGTTCTTC.

V usage is TRBV29-1 and J usage is TRBJ1-4, with D tentatively TRBD1 (6 bases). Germline V gene sequence: CDR1 SQVTM, CDR2 ANQGSEA. V shed 5 bases and J shed 7 bases, with 11 bases lying between them. This CDR3 has 12 amino acids. CDR3 sequence (DNA): TGCAGCGTTCGGGGGCGCGGTGAAAAACTGTTTTTT. It specifies CSVRGRGEKLFF.

This clone was observed once. The genes are TRBV27 and TRBJ2-7; 8 nucleotides match TRBD2. V lost 0 bases, J lost 1 base, and 5 bases stayed unmatched. CDR3 length: 16 residues. Germline-derived CDR1 and CDR2 are MNHEY and SMNVEV (reference sequence). The CDR3 DNA sequence: TGTGCCAGCAGTTTATCGATCGGGGGGGGATCCTACGAGCAGTACTTC. As protein: CASSLSIGGGSYEQYF.

The rearrangement joins TRBV7-2 to TRBJ2-5; 7 bases line up with TRBD2. CDR3 length equals 17 residues. CDR1 SGHTA and CDR2 FQGNSA come from the germline V gene. V was clipped by 5 bases and J by 4 bases; unmatched bases: 16. The CDR3 DNA follows: TGTGCCAGCAGCCCACCTGTCGAGGCGGGAGTTGCAGAGACCCAGTACTTC. Amino acid sequence: CASSPPVEAGVAETQYF.

The chain uses TRBV2 and TRBJ1-2; a weak D match, TRBD1 (6 bases). Trimming removed 6 bases from V and 1 base from J, with 12 bases in between. The length of the CDR3 is 14 residues. In germline, CDR1 is SNHLY, CDR2 FYNNEI. DNA for the CDR3: TGTGCCAGCAGGACATGGGACATTAACTATGGCTACACCTTC. Translated, it gives CASRTWDINYGYTF.

This clone came up a few times. The chain links TRBV6-5 to TRBJ2-7; the D gene could be TRBD1 or TRBD2 (5 bases each). This CDR3 contains 13 residues. Between the trimmed V and J ends, which lost 2 bases and 6 bases, there was a span of 11 bases. CDR1 and CDR2 (germline): MNHEY, SVGAGI. The CDR3 DNA follows: TGTGCCAGCAGTTACGGGACCACGGGCGAGCAGTACTTC. Amino acids: CASSYGTTGEQYF.

CDR3 sequence (DNA): TGTGCTAGTGGGATCCACTATGGCTACACCTTC. It codes for CASGIHYGYTF. This chain joins TRBV12-5 and TRBJ1-2; no clear D gene. The CDR3 has 11 residues. V lost 6 bases and J 3 bases, leaving 5 bases between the germline ends. Germline CDR1 LGHNT, CDR2 FRNRAP.

The chain joins TRBV11-2 to TRBJ2-3; 13 nucleotides align to TRBD2. This CDR3 spans 15 amino acids. Germline CDR1 and CDR2: SGHAT and FQNNGV. With V trimmed by 4 bases and J by 7 bases, 5 bases remained unmatched. For the CDR3, the DNA is TGTGCCAGCAGCTCACTAGCGGGAGGGCCAAATACGCAGTATTTT. Protein: CASSSLAGGPNTQYF.

This sequence joins TRBV15 and TRBJ2-7, with D perhaps matching TRBD1 (6 bases). V was cut by 3 bases and J by 3 bases, with 9 bases left in between. Germline CDR1 and CDR2: LNHNV and YYDKDF (reference sequence). The CDR3 extends over 13 amino acids. CDR3: CATSSTDSYEQYF. CDR3 nucleotides: TGTGCCACCAGCAGTACGGACAGCTACGAGCAGTACTTC.

This clone was observed a few times. The gene calls are TRBV9 and TRBJ2-5, with TRBD1 identical over 8 bases. Unmatched junction bases numbered 8, after V lost 3 bases and J lost 1 base. In germline, CDR1 is SGDLS, CDR2 YYNGEE. The CDR3 has 16 residues. The CDR3 loop reads CASSAPGQAFQETQYF. CDR3 bases: TGTGCCAGCAGCGCGCCGGGACAGGCGTTCCAAGAGACCCAGTACTTC.

The gene calls are TRBV19 and TRBJ1-1, with D uncertain. Looked up from germline, CDR1 is LNHDA and CDR2 is SQIVND (reference sequence). Deletions cut 3 bases from V and 0 bases from J, with 5 bases between. CDR3 length: 13 residues. The CDR3 DNA follows: TGTGCCAGTAGTATTCGGATGAACACTGAAGCTTTCTTT. The encoded protein is CASSIRMNTEAFF.

The table lists this clone with a count of one. The V and J genes are TRBV10-3 and TRBJ2-7; 7 positions agree with TRBD2. The length of the CDR3 is 15 residues. Losses at the gene ends were 4 bases for V and 2 bases for J; bases not matched to a gene: 8. The germline gives CDR1 ENHRY, CDR2 SYGVKD. The DNA for the CDR3 is TGTGCCATCAGTGCTTCTAGCGGAGGAACCTACGAGCAGTACTTC. It is translated as CAISASSGGTYEQYF.

J is TRBJ2-3 and V is TRBV10-1; TRBD2 is a possible D gene (5 bases). The CDR3 totals 16 residues. The V end was cut by 0 bases, the J end by 2 bases, with 12 bases between. CDR1 and CDR2 (germline): WNHNN, SYGVQD (reference sequence). This chain's CDR3 is CASSESAVRVTDTQYF. In nucleotides, the CDR3 is TGCGCCAGCAGTGAGTCCGCTGTGCGGGTCACAGATACGCAGTATTTT.

This clone was recorded only once. V gene TRBV5-4 combines with J gene TRBJ1-1; D is possibly TRBD1 (5 bases). Germline CDR1 is SGHNT and CDR2 is YYREEE (reference sequence). The CDR3 spans 14 residues. V was cut by 5 bases and J by 5 bases, with 16 bases left in between. The CDR3 DNA follows: TGTGCCAGCAGATTTCATCAGGGTCGGACTGAAGCTTTCTTT. This gives the protein CASRFHQGRTEAFF.

As for this clone: Compared with germline, one end of the junction differs, possibly owing to a read error. The chain links TRBV9 to TRBJ1-1; 8 bases agree with TRBD1. This CDR3 spans 15 amino acids. CDR1 SGDLS and CDR2 YYNGEE come from the germline V gene. DNA of the CDR3: TGTGCCAGCAGCACCTTACAGGGGGAGAACACTGAAGCCCTCTTT. It specifies CASSTLQGENTEALF.

This rearrangement joins TRBV29-1 to TRBJ1-2, with D perhaps matching TRBD1 (5 bases). Deletions cut 4 bases from V and 1 base from J, with 16 bases between. CDR3 length equals 15 residues. Per germline, CDR1 SQVTM and CDR2 ANQGSEA. DNA for the CDR3: TGCAGCGTTGTAATGTCGGGGGAGAGTAACTATGGCTACACCTTC. Its protein is CSVVMSGESNYGYTF.

This clone appeared many times. The chain uses TRBV27 and TRBJ2-1; 8 nucleotides align to TRBD2. CDR1 is MNHEY, CDR2 SMNVEV, per germline (reference sequence). The CDR3 contains 14 residues. V shed 5 bases, J shed 8 bases, and the junction held 8 bases outside the gene matches. CDR3 protein: CASSTTGLAYEQFF. The CDR3 region has the DNA TGTGCCAGCAGTACGACCGGACTAGCCTATGAGCAGTTCTTC.

The V gene is TRBV27, the J gene TRBJ1-5; TRBD1 matches 11 bases. Trimming cost V 6 bases and J 2 bases; bases outside gene matches: 6. Germline assignment: CDR1 MNHEY and CDR2 SMNVEV (reference sequence). CDR3 length: 16 residues. CDR3: CASRPGQGAGNQPQHF. For the CDR3, the DNA is TGTGCCAGCAGACCCGGACAGGGGGCGGGCAATCAGCCCCAGCATTTT.

J is TRBJ2-7 and V is TRBV15; 8 bases match TRBD2. CDR1 LNHNV and CDR2 YYDKDF come from the germline V gene (reference sequence). This CDR3 is built from 15 residues. V was clipped by 0 bases and J by 2 bases; unmatched bases: 3. DNA of the CDR3: TGTGCCACCAGCAGAGACCGGGGACTAGCCTACGAGCAGTACTTC. Its translation: CATSRDRGLAYEQYF. The full variable domain, rest sourced from reference TRBV15 and TRBJ2-7, is DAMVIQNPRYQVTQFGKPVTLSCSQTLNHNVMYWYQQKSSQAPKLLFHYYDKDFNNEADTPDNFQSRRPNTSFCFLDIRSPGLGDTAMYLCATSRDRGLAYEQYFGPGTRLTVT.

This clone appeared once. This chain connects TRBV15 to TRBJ2-3; 7 positions agree with TRBD1. V was pared by 5 bases and J by 4 bases, with 12 bases of the junction left unmatched. This CDR3 is 16 amino acids long. Germline V gene data show CDR1 as LNHNV and CDR2 as YYDKDF (reference sequence). The CDR3 loop reads CATSSPGQIIADTQYF. CDR3 nucleotide sequence: TGTGCCACCAGCTCGCCGGGACAGATAATTGCAGATACGCAGTATTTT.

The chain links TRBV7-9 to TRBJ1-1, with TRBD1 identical over 9 bases. Losses at the gene ends were 4 bases for V and 2 bases for J; bases not matched to a gene: 14. Germline assignment: CDR1 SEHNR and CDR2 FQNEAQ (reference sequence). The CDR3 has 18 amino acids. DNA for the CDR3: TGTGCCAGCAGCTCCACACGGCACGGGACAGGGATAAACACTGAAGCTTTCTTT. It encodes CASSSTRHGTGINTEAFF.

This clone was counted a single time. This chain connects TRBV5-4 to TRBJ2-3; tentative D call: TRBD2 (5 bases). The CDR3 covers 15 residues. The V gene's germline CDR1 is SGHNT and CDR2 YYREEE (reference sequence). Trimming shortened V by 0 bases and J by 2 bases, and 10 bases separated the two germline ends. The CDR3 region is CASSLARDYTDTQYF. CDR3 sequence (DNA): TGTGCCAGCAGCTTGGCCCGGGATTACACAGATACGCAGTATTTT.

The chain employs TRBV9 and TRBJ2-3; D is possibly TRBD1 or TRBD2 (5 bases each). Germline V lookup: CDR1 SGDLS, CDR2 YYNGEE. CDR3 length: 16 residues. The V end lost 2 bases, the J end lost 2 bases, and 15 bases lay between the germline ends. The CDR3 DNA reads TGTGCCAGCAGCGTGGGGGACCCAGAATTCACAGATACGCAGTATTTT. Protein: CASSVGDPEFTDTQYF.